This passage covers 9 T cell receptor beta chains from one sample sequenced in a study of T-cell reconstitution after alpha-beta-depleted transplantation in children. Construction of the TCRbeta library involved unique molecular identifiers. From the PCR reads, TCRdb called clonotypes with MiXCR, one entry per CDR3 protein. The repertoire holds about 140,000 distinct CDR3 sequences, with 8% to 10% as singletons. Source: PBMCs, mostly from graft donor cells, taken 180 days after TCRalphabeta/CD19-depleted stem cell transplant. The origin of the receptors is a female patient aged 2-9 years who had a stem cell transplant for congenital amegakaryocytic thrombocytopenia, so the T cells may come from the graft donor.

This clonotype was counted only a few times. The chain has TRBV12-3 or TRBV12-4 and TRBJ1-2; D is perhaps TRBD1 (5 bases). Trimming took 6 bases from V and 7 from J, leaving 15 bases between them. The length of the CDR3 is 13 residues. CDR3 DNA: TGTGCCAGCAGCAAGACAGTCCGTGGTGGCTACACCTTC. This gives the protein CASSKTVRGGYTF.

This clonotype was seen repeatedly, ten times or more. The genes are TRBV7-9 and TRBJ1-5; D not certain. The V and J ends lost 3 bases and 7 bases respectively, with 16 bases between them. Germline V CDR1 and CDR2: SEHNR, FQNEAQ (reference sequence). This CDR3 region has 15 residues. CDR3 in amino acids: CASSFGWGPQQPQHF. CDR3 bases: TGTGCCAGCAGCTTTGGGTGGGGTCCTCAGCAGCCCCAGCATTTT.

The chain employs TRBV20-1 and TRBJ2-5; the D is unclear. CDR1 is DFQATT, CDR2 SNEGSKA, per germline (reference sequence). CDR3 length: 13 residues. Trimming removed 2 bases from V and 1 base from J, with 8 bases in between. CDR3 protein: CSARLYPQETQYF. In DNA, the CDR3 is TGCAGTGCTAGACTGTATCCCCAAGAGACCCAGTACTTC.

This clonotype was observed a few times. The chain is built from TRBV12-3 or TRBV12-4 and TRBJ2-2; 10 bases are shared with TRBD2. The CDR3 consists of 14 residues. V lost 2 bases and J lost 8; bases outside the gene matches: 2. CDR3 coding DNA: TGTGCCAGCAGTTTACTAGCGGGGGCTGGGGAGCTGTTTTTT. This encodes CASSLLAGAGELFF.

A few counts support this clonotype. This rearrangement joins TRBV2 to TRBJ2-7, with 7 bases fitting TRBD2. CDR1 is SNHLY and CDR2 is FYNNEI in the germline V gene. Trimming at V came to 6 bases and at J to 2 bases, leaving 7 bases not matched to a gene. The CDR3 totals 14 residues. This chain's CDR3 is CASSQLAKTYEQYF. DNA for the CDR3: TGTGCCAGCAGCCAACTAGCGAAGACCTACGAGCAGTACTTC.

The chain carries TRBV20-1 and TRBJ2-1; D gene uncertain. V lost 8 bases and J 3 bases, leaving 14 bases between the germline ends. Germline assignment: CDR1 DFQATT and CDR2 SNEGSKA (reference sequence). This CDR3 spans 13 amino acids. The CDR3 DNA follows: TGCAGTCAGGCCGGCCGTTACTACAATGAGCAGTTCTTC. Translated, it gives CSQAGRYYNEQFF.

Only a few counts were recorded for this clonotype. This chain links TRBV7-9 with TRBJ2-7; D is unresolved. The V gene's germline CDR1 is SEHNR and CDR2 FQNEAQ (reference sequence). The CDR3 covers 14 residues. Trimming took 0 bases from V and 3 from J, leaving 9 bases between them. CDR3 in DNA: TGTGCCAGCAGCTTAGCCCCAGTTGGCTACGAGCAGTACTTC. Translated, it gives CASSLAPVGYEQYF. The full variable domain, its missing parts supplied by reference TRBV7-9 and TRBJ2-7, is DTGVSQNPRHKITKRGQNVTFRCDPISEHNRLYWYRQTLGQGPEFLTYFQNEAQLEKSRLLSDRFSAERPKGSFSTLEIQRTEQGDSAMYLCASSLAPVGYEQYFGPGTRLTVT.

At least ten counts were recorded for this clonotype. The CDR3 DNA sequence: TGTGCCAGCAGTTTACGGGGCCGGGACAATCAGCCCCAGCATTTT. It specifies CASSLRGRDNQPQHF. The chain carries TRBV12-3 or TRBV12-4 and TRBJ1-5; perhaps TRBD1 as D (5 bases). V lost 2 bases and J lost 3, with 11 bases in between. This CDR3 region has 15 residues.

This clonotype showed up just a few times. The chain uses TRBV7-2 and TRBJ2-2; the D gene could be TRBD1 or TRBD2 (5 bases each). CDR1 and CDR2 (germline): SGHTA, FQGNSA. Trimming pared 1 base from V and 7 bases from J, leaving 7 bases between. The length of the CDR3 is 13 residues. The CDR3 sequence: CASSLGGNGELFF. For the CDR3, the DNA is TGTGCCAGCAGCTTAGGGGGGAACGGGGAGCTGTTTTTT.